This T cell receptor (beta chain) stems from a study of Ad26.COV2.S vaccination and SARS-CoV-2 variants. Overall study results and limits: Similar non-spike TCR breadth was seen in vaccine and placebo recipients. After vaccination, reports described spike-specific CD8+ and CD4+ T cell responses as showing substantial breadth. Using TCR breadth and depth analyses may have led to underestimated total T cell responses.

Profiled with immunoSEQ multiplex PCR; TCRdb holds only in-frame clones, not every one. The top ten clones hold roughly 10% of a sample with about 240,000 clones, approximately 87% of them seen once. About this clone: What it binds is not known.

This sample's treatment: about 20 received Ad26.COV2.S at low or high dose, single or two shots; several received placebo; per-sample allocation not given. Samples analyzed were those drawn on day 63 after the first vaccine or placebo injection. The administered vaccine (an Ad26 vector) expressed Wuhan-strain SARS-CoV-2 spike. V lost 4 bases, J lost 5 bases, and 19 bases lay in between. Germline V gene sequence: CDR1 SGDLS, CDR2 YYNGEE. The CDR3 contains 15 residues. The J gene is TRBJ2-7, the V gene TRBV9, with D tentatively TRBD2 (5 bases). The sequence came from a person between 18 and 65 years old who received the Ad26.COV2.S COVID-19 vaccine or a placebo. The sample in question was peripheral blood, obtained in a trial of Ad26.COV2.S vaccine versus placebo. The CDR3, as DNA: TGTGCCAGCAGCCCCCGGTTGTCCGGGATAGACGAGCAGTACTTC. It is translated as CASSPRLSGIDEQYF. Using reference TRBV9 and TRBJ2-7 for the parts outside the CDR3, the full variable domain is DSGVTQTPKHLITATGQRVTLRCSPRSGDLSVYWYQQSLDQGLQFLIQYYNGEERAKGNILERFSAQQFPDLHSELNLSSLELGDSALYFCASSPRLSGIDEQYFGPGTRLTVT.